This T cell receptor (beta chain) appears in the sequencing data of a study of T-cell memory formation after mild COVID-19. Study at large: TCR clusters showed largely donor specificity.

Study observations and caveats: Cross-reactive memory apparently joined, as some responding clones appeared in pre-infection memory.

In regard to this clonotype: The antigen is unknown.

V lost 4 bases and J lost 4; bases outside the gene matches: 9. The CDR3 length is 17 residues. Per the germline V gene, CDR1 is MNHEY and CDR2 is SVGAGI. From the 5' RACE reads, TCRdb called clonotypes with MiXCR, one entry per CDR3 protein. The data contain about 340,000 distinct CDR3 sequences, roughly 20% of them singletons. This receptor was obtained from an adult woman who had mild COVID-19 (a few samples of this study predate the infection). Cell type and time point are not known. Sequencing used PBMCs or a T cell subset sorted from them (not recorded which). V is TRBV6-5 and J is TRBJ2-5; TRBD2 matches 13 bases. The CDR3 loop is CASSFQGLAGVGETQYF. The CDR3 region has the DNA TGTGCCAGCAGTTTCCAAGGACTAGCGGGAGTAGGAGAGACCCAGTACTTC.